A single sample gave rise to the 27 T cell receptor beta chains below, sequenced in a study of radiotherapy plus CTLA-4 blockade in lung cancer. Repertoires were generated with immunoSEQ multiplex PCR, while TCRdb's copy carries only in-frame clones and drops some. The sample shows about 40,000 clones, 60% to 80% of them seen only once. This material consisted of peripheral blood, taken from a patient treated with radiotherapy plus ipilimumab. The receptors stem from a human donor with non-small cell lung cancer that progressed on radiotherapy plus ipilimumab.

The chain recombines TRBV7-3 with TRBJ2-1; 13 bases fit TRBD2. The CDR3 consists of 18 residues. CDR1 is SGHTA and CDR2 is FQGTGA in the germline V gene. V lost 5 bases and J lost 4; bases outside the gene matches: 11. The CDR3 DNA reads TGTGCCAGCAGCCCAGGACTAGCGGGGGAAAGGGGTTACAATGAGCAGTTCTTC. The encoded protein is CASSPGLAGERGYNEQFF.

This rearrangement joins TRBV19 to TRBJ1-1; 7 bases line up with TRBD1. This CDR3 has 14 amino acids. Germline CDR1 and CDR2: LNHDA and SQIVND (reference sequence). The V gene end was trimmed by 5 bases and the J gene end by 4 bases; junction bases not matched to a gene: 7. Written as DNA, the CDR3 is TGTGCCAGTAGTCCCTGGGCAGGGGGCACTGAAGCTTTCTTT. It yields the protein CASSPWAGGTEAFF.

This clone was detected only a few times. The chain couples TRBV7-2 to TRBJ1-2; 7 bases are shared with TRBD1. V lost 5 bases, J lost 4 bases, and 4 bases stayed unmatched. Germline V CDR1 and CDR2: SGHTA, FQGNSA. The CDR3 is 13 residues long. The DNA of the CDR3 is TGTGCCAGCAGCCCGGGACAGTCCTATGGCTACACCTTC. This codes for CASSPGQSYGYTF.

This chain connects TRBV6-5 to TRBJ1-5; TRBD1 aligns across 7 bases. This CDR3 has 15 amino acids. With V trimmed by 7 bases and J by 0 bases, 6 bases remained unmatched. Germline V gene lookup returns CDR1 MNHEY and CDR2 SVGAGI. DNA of the CDR3: TGTGCCAGCAAAACGGACAGGTTTAGCAATCAGCCCCAGCATTTT. Amino acid sequence: CASKTDRFSNQPQHF.

This clone showed up just a few times. V and J are TRBV14 and TRBJ2-7; D is perhaps TRBD2 (7 bases). This CDR3 is 15 amino acids long. CDR1 and CDR2 (germline): SGHDN, FVKESK. Trimming shortened V by 4 bases and J by 6 bases, and 19 bases separated the two germline ends. The CDR3 loop reads CASSLPTGSGGEQYF. The DNA for the CDR3 is TGTGCCAGCAGCCTTCCCACAGGGTCGGGAGGCGAGCAGTACTTC.

V gene TRBV11-3 combines with J gene TRBJ1-5; D is possibly TRBD1 (6 bases). Germline lookup yields CDR1 SGHNT and CDR2 YENEEA. V lost 5 bases and J 6 bases, leaving 8 bases between the germline ends. The CDR3 is made up of 12 amino acids. The CDR3 DNA reads as TGTGCCAGCAGCCCCAGGGGTCAGCCCCAGCATTTT. This encodes CASSPRGQPQHF.

The chain joins TRBV19 to TRBJ2-3; 8 bases agree with TRBD1. The CDR3 length is 14 residues. V lost 6 bases to trimming and J lost 3 bases; unmatched junction nucleotides: 5. Germline assignment: CDR1 LNHDA and CDR2 SQIVND (reference sequence). The CDR3 bases are TGTGCCAGTAGCCCGACAGGGGTGACAGATACGCAGTATTTT. It translates to CASSPTGVTDTQYF. The full variable domain, completed using reference TRBV19 and TRBJ2-3, is DGGITQSPKYLFRKEGQNVTLSCEQNLNHDAMYWYRQDPGQGLRLIYYSQIVNDFQKGDIAEGYSVSREKKESFPLTVTSAQKNPTAFYLCASSPTGVTDTQYFGPGTRLTVL.

The gene calls are TRBV7-2 and TRBJ1-5; D remains ambiguous. From germline, CDR1 is SGHTA and CDR2 FQGNSA. Trimming cost V 2 bases and J 0 bases, with 17 bases left between them. The CDR3 covers 18 residues. In nucleotides, the CDR3 is TGTGCCAGCAGCTTAACTTTCCCGCTTCTCCTTAGCAATCAGCCCCAGCATTTT. This translates into CASSLTFPLLLSNQPQHF.

CDR3 sequence: CASSGRGARDDGYTF. Here the CDR3 DNA reads TGTGCCAGCAGTGGACGGGGGGCGCGTGATGATGGCTACACCTTC. The chain has TRBV6-1 and TRBJ1-2; tentative D call: TRBD1 (6 bases). The CDR3 is made up of 15 amino acids. Trimming cost V 4 bases and J 6 bases, with 18 bases left between them. Germline values: CDR1 MNHNS, CDR2 SASEGT.

The chain carries TRBV5-1 and TRBJ2-7; 8 positions agree with TRBD1. J was trimmed by 2 bases and V by 6 bases; bases with no gene match: 4. The CDR3 contains 13 residues. Germline lookup yields CDR1 SGHRS and CDR2 YFSETQ. The CDR3 coding sequence is TGCGCCAGCAAACCGGACAGGGCCTACGAGCAGTACTTC. Translation gives CASKPDRAYEQYF.

The V gene is TRBV10-2, the J gene TRBJ1-4, with a tentative D call TRBD1 (5 bases). The CDR3 runs to 18 residues. The V and J ends lost 2 bases and 3 bases respectively, with 19 bases between them. From germline, CDR1 is WSHSY and CDR2 SAAADI. CDR3 DNA sequence: TGCGCCAGCAGTGAGCTCCCCTCCGGGGGTTTCTCTAATGAAAAACTGTTTTTT. Protein: CASSELPSGGFSNEKLFF.

The chain is built from TRBV5-1 and TRBJ2-7; 11 bases agree with TRBD1. This CDR3 region has 15 residues. V shed 1 base and J 3 bases; nucleotides not matched to a gene: 3. In germline, CDR1 is SGHRS, CDR2 YFSETQ. The CDR3 loop reads CASSLRTGGSYEQYF. CDR3 nucleotides: TGCGCCAGCAGCTTGCGGACAGGGGGCAGCTACGAGCAGTACTTC. Full variable domain (outside the CDR3, taken from reference TRBV5-1 and TRBJ2-7): KAGVTQTPRYLIKTRGQQVTLSCSPISGHRSVSWYQQTPGQGLQFLFEYFSETQRNKGNFPGRFSGRQFSNSRSEMNVSTLELGDSALYLCASSLRTGGSYEQYFGPGTRLTVT.

The rearrangement joins TRBV7-2 to TRBJ2-2; 12 bases align to TRBD2. The CDR3 is 16 amino acids. Losses at the gene ends were 1 base for V and 7 bases for J; bases not matched to a gene: 4. Germline assignment: CDR1 SGHTA and CDR2 FQGNSA. The CDR3 loop reads CASSLGTSGVVGELFF. DNA of the CDR3: TGTGCCAGCAGCTTAGGGACTAGCGGGGTTGTCGGGGAGCTGTTTTTT.

This chain joins TRBV6-6 and TRBJ2-1; the D gene is possibly TRBD2 (6 bases). Trimming pared 6 bases from V and 6 bases from J, leaving 12 bases between. Germline values: CDR1 MNHNY, CDR2 SVGAGI (reference sequence). The CDR3 contains 13 residues. The DNA for the CDR3 is TGTGCCAGCAGCCGCGGGGCACGCAATGAGCAGTTCTTC. Translated, it gives CASSRGARNEQFF.

The chain uses TRBV5-1 and TRBJ1-1, with D possibly being TRBD1 (6 bases). V lost 4 bases to trimming and J lost 4 bases, with 11 bases between them. This CDR3 is 13 amino acids long. CDR1 and CDR2 (germline): SGHRS, YFSETQ. DNA for the CDR3: TGCGCCAGCAGCGGGGAGGGGGGCACTGAAGCTTTCTTT. Translated, it gives CASSGEGGTEAFF.

This clone was seen only once. The J gene is TRBJ1-6, the V gene TRBV19; 9 bases line up with TRBD1. J lost 9 bases, V lost 4 bases, and 4 bases had no gene match. This CDR3 region has 14 residues. The germline V gene has CDR1 LNHDA and CDR2 SQIVND (reference sequence). In DNA form, the CDR3 reads TGTGCCAGTAGTACCGGGACAGGGATTTCACCCCTCCACTTT. It translates to CASSTGTGISPLHF.

This chain links TRBV15 with TRBJ2-7; TRBD2 is a possible D gene (7 bases). CDR3 size: 15 residues. Germline CDR1 and CDR2: LNHNV and YYDKDF (reference sequence). V was cut by 0 bases and J by 3 bases, with 12 bases left in between. The CDR3 is CATSREGGGFYEQYF. DNA of the CDR3: TGTGCCACCAGCAGAGAAGGGGGGGGATTCTACGAGCAGTACTTC.

The CDR3 region is CASSHLGQTPPYEQYF. CDR3 sequence (DNA): TGTGCCAGCAGCCACCTGGGACAGACTCCCCCCTACGAGCAGTACTTC. This chain connects TRBV5-4 to TRBJ2-7; TRBD1 agrees at 7 bases. Unmatched junction bases numbered 12, after V lost 4 bases and J lost 2 bases. CDR1 and CDR2 (germline): SGHNT, YYREEE (reference sequence). The CDR3 is 16 residues long.

The rearrangement joins TRBV27 to TRBJ2-5; TRBD2 matches 8 bases. Per the germline V gene, CDR1 is MNHEY and CDR2 is SMNVEV (reference sequence). After removal of 2 bases from V and 6 bases from J, the junction contained 2 bases not matched to a gene. The CDR3 extends over 13 amino acids. DNA of the CDR3: TGTGCCAGCAGTTTAGCGGGGGGAAAGACCCAGTACTTC. Amino acids: CASSLAGGKTQYF.

The chain has TRBV19 and TRBJ2-1; 7 nucleotides align to TRBD2. V gave up 3 bases and J gave up 8 bases; unmatched junction bases: 10. Germline CDR1 LNHDA, CDR2 SQIVND (reference sequence). The CDR3 loop spans 15 amino acids. CDR3 nucleotide sequence: TGTGCCAGTAGTATCTGGACTAGGGCAGGCGATGAGCAGTTCTTC. Protein sequence: CASSIWTRAGDEQFF.

V gene TRBV18 combines with J gene TRBJ1-5; possible D gene TRBD1, 5 bases. Germline V gives CDR1 KGHSH, CDR2 LQKENI. This CDR3 contains 13 residues. V was clipped by 6 bases and J by 7 bases, with 13 bases between them. The CDR3 region is CASSVDSLQPQHF. DNA of the CDR3: TGTGCCAGCTCTGTCGACAGCTTGCAGCCCCAGCATTTT.

V usage is TRBV6-5 and J usage is TRBJ2-7; possible D gene TRBD1, 5 bases. Trimming took 2 bases from V and 0 from J, leaving 11 bases between them. Germline V CDR1 and CDR2: MNHEY, SVGAGI. The CDR3 totals 15 residues. The CDR3 sequence is CASSYQGSSSYEQYF. The CDR3 nucleotides read TGTGCCAGCAGTTACCAGGGCTCAAGCTCCTACGAGCAGTACTTC.

The V and J genes are TRBV19 and TRBJ1-4; D possibly corresponds to TRBD1 (5 bases). V was shortened by 3 bases and J by 0 bases, with 8 bases between the two germline ends. This CDR3 has 15 amino acids. Germline lookup yields CDR1 LNHDA and CDR2 SQIVND (reference sequence). Here the CDR3 reads CASSITGATNEKLFF. CDR3 DNA sequence: TGTGCCAGTAGTATTACAGGCGCAACTAATGAAAAACTGTTTTTT.

This chain uses TRBV11-3 with TRBJ2-7; TRBD2 might be the D (7 bases). V shed 5 bases and J shed 0 bases, with 17 bases lying between them. Germline CDR1 and CDR2: SGHNT and YENEEA. The CDR3 runs 16 residues. As DNA, the CDR3 is TGTGCCAGCAGCAGGGGGGGAGACAGCCTCTCCTACGAGCAGTACTTC. Its translation: CASSRGGDSLSYEQYF.

There are a few counts of this clone. The chain recombines TRBV11-2 with TRBJ1-2; D possibly corresponds to TRBD1 (5 bases). CDR1 is SGHAT and CDR2 is FQNNGV in the germline V gene. V shed 5 bases and J shed 7 bases, with 17 bases lying between them. The length of the CDR3 is 14 residues. The CDR3 sequence: CASSPGPRRAGYTF. The CDR3 bases are TGTGCCAGCAGCCCCGGGCCCCGCAGGGCTGGCTACACCTTC.

The rearrangement links TRBV12-5 to TRBJ2-2; D is possibly TRBD2 (7 bases). Per the germline V gene, CDR1 is LGHNT and CDR2 is FRNRAP. The CDR3 is 18 amino acids. The V and J ends lost 2 bases and 5 bases respectively, with 21 bases between them. CDR3 amino acids: CASGLPTGGGGGTGELFF. DNA for the CDR3: TGTGCTAGTGGTTTGCCCACCGGAGGGGGGGGCGGAACCGGGGAGCTGTTTTTT.

This chain joins TRBV5-1 and TRBJ1-2; 11 nucleotides align to TRBD1. Germline V gene data show CDR1 as SGHRS and CDR2 as YFSETQ. CDR3 length: 14 residues. Trimming at V came to 4 bases and at J to 5 bases, leaving 4 bases not matched to a gene. CDR3 region: CASSDGTGGYGYTF. For the CDR3, the DNA is TGCGCCAGCAGCGATGGGACAGGGGGATATGGCTACACCTTC.